Below, 8 T cell receptor beta chains from the same sample are listed, as sequenced in a study of T-cell memory formation after mild COVID-19 (dated by TCRdb to the early 2020s). The library was built by means of 5' RACE. The sequencer listed for this sample is Illumina NovaSeq 6000. TCRdb trimmed the raw reads at Q25, called clones with MiXCR and kept productive beta chains. Every entry covers one CDR3 protein and lists the most common genes and DNA from its rows. For this sample the table gives approximately 440,000 distinct CDR3 sequences, of which around 18% were detected only once. Roughly 8.4% of the sample is in the top ten clones. Sample: PBMCs or a T cell subset sorted from them (not recorded which). These receptors originate from an adult woman who had mild COVID-19 (a few samples of this study predate the infection). The sample titles of this study are shuffled in the database, so cell type and time point are left out; the donor was told from shared clones.

The CDR3 region is CSVVGTSGTPKFTDTQYF. CDR3 coding DNA: TGCAGCGTTGTGGGGACTAGCGGAACACCTAAATTCACAGATACGCAGTATTTT. V gene TRBV29-1 combines with J gene TRBJ2-3, with 11 bases lining up with TRBD2. CDR3 size: 18 residues. Trimming removed 4 bases from V and 2 bases from J; junction bases left unmatched: 14. CDR1 SQVTM and CDR2 ANQGSEA come from the germline V gene.

A few counts support this clonotype. The chain links TRBV30 to TRBJ1-1, with D possibly TRBD1 on 6 matching bases. Germline CDR1 is GTSNPN and CDR2 is SVGIG (reference sequence). The CDR3 is made up of 11 amino acids. Between the trimmed V and J ends, which lost 8 bases and 8 bases, there was a span of 15 bases. The CDR3 region is CARGSQVEAFF. The DNA for the CDR3 is TGTGCCAGGGGGTCCCAAGTCGAAGCTTTCTTT.

The rearrangement links TRBV7-3 to TRBJ2-5, with TRBD1 as a possible D gene (5 bases). From germline, CDR1 is SGHTA and CDR2 FQGTGA. With 0 bases removed from V and 2 bases from J, the gap between germline ends came to 10 bases. The CDR3 is 15 residues long. CDR3 DNA sequence: TGTGCCAGCAGCTTAACCCCAGGGTTGCAAGAGACCCAGTACTTC. Its translation: CASSLTPGLQETQYF.

The rearrangement links TRBV5-1 to TRBJ2-1, with D unclear. The germline gives CDR1 SGHRS, CDR2 YFSETQ. The CDR3 is made up of 14 amino acids. Trimming left V 4 bases short and J 5 bases short, with 13 bases between. CDR3: CASSPGPSNNEQFF. In DNA, the CDR3 is TGCGCCAGCAGCCCCGGACCAAGCAACAATGAGCAGTTCTTC.

Only a few counts were recorded for this clonotype. The chain couples TRBV19 to TRBJ1-1; 9 nucleotides line up with TRBD1. The germline CDR1 and CDR2 sequences are LNHDA and SQIVND (reference sequence). This CDR3 is built from 17 residues. The junction had 9 bases not matched to a gene; V was cut back by 4 bases and J by 0 bases. CDR3 in DNA: TGTGCCAGTAGTACGACGGACAGGGGTAATATGAACACTGAAGCTTTCTTT. Translation gives CASSTTDRGNMNTEAFF.

The chain uses TRBV6-5 and TRBJ2-2, with a possible D match to TRBD1 (5 bases). The CDR3 covers 17 residues. The V gene's germline CDR1 is MNHEY and CDR2 SVGAGI. V shed 0 bases and J shed 1 base, with 12 bases lying between them. The CDR3 DNA reads TGTGCCAGCAGTTACTCCCCAGGGCAGAAGAACACCGGGGAGCTGTTTTTT. Translated, it gives CASSYSPGQKNTGELFF.

This clonotype was seen a handful of times. The chain has TRBV24-1 and TRBJ2-3, with D unresolved. CDR1 is KGHDR, CDR2 SFDVKD, per germline. The CDR3 covers 17 residues. V lost 1 base to trimming and J lost 1 base, with 14 bases between them. The CDR3: CATSDLASATRTDTQYF. Here the CDR3 DNA reads TGTGCCACCAGTGATTTAGCCAGCGCGACCCGCACAGATACGCAGTATTTT.

This clonotype was detected many times. V and J are TRBV6-4 and TRBJ1-2, with a tentative D call TRBD1 (5 bases). The CDR3 contains 14 residues. Germline V gene data show CDR1 as MRHNA and CDR2 as SNTAGT. V was shortened by 1 base and J by 7 bases, with 13 bases between the two germline ends. Here the CDR3 reads CASSDYKGSGGYTF. DNA of the CDR3: TGTGCCAGCAGTGACTACAAGGGGTCAGGTGGCTACACCTTC.